The source of this T cell receptor (beta chain) is a study of blood T cell repertoires in COVID-19. At the level of the study: PBMCs, B-cell-depleted T cells, or T cells provided the cDNA or gDNA that made up the material.

How the authors handled the data: Estimation of nucleated cell counts was performed using reference gene primer amplification. Using immunoSEQ multiplex PCR, the repertoire was profiled, and TCRdb retains in-frame clones only, with some absent. The V and J calls and clone size were taken over from that table, and D and trimming were inferred from the DNA. Altogether about 210,000 clones are present, about 88% being singletons, with the ten largest covering approximately 5%. V dropped 6 bases and J dropped 0; count of bases not matched to a gene: 5. Germline-derived CDR1 and CDR2 are LNHDA and SQIVND (reference sequence). The CDR3 consists of 15 residues.

What was sequenced was peripheral blood. This chain connects TRBV19 to TRBJ1-3; 7 positions agree with TRBD1. The sequence was collected from a woman older than 75 with acute or convalescent COVID-19. The CDR3 DNA reads as TGTGCCAGTAGCCTGGGACAGAACTCTGGAAACACCATATATTTT. Amino acid sequence: CASSLGQNSGNTIYF.